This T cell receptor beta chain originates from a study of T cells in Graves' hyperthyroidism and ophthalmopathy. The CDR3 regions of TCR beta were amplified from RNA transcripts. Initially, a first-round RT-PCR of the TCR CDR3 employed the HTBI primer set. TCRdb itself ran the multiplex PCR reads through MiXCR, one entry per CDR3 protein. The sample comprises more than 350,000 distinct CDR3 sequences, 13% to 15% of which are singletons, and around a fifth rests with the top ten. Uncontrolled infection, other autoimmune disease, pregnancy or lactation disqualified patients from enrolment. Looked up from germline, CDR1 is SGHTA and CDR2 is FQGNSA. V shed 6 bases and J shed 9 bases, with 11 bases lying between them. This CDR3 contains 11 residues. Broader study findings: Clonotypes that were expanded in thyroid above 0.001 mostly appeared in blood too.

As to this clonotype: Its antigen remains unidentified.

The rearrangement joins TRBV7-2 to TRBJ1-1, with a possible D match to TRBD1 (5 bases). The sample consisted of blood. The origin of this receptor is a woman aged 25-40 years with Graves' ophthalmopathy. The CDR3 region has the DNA TGTGCCAGCAGTGACAGATTACAAGCTTTCTTT. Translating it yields CASSDRLQAFF.